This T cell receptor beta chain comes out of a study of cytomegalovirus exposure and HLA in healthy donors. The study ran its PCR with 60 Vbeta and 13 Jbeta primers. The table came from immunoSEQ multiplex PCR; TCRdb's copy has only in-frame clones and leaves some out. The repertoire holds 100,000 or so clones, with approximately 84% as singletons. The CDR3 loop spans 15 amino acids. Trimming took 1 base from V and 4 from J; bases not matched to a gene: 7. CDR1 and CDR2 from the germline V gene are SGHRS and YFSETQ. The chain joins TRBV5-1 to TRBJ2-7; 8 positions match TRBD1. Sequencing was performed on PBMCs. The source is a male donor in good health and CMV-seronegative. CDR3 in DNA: TGCGCCAGCAGCTTGTTCCAGGGGGCAATTTACGAGCAGTACTTC. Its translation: CASSLFQGAIYEQYF.